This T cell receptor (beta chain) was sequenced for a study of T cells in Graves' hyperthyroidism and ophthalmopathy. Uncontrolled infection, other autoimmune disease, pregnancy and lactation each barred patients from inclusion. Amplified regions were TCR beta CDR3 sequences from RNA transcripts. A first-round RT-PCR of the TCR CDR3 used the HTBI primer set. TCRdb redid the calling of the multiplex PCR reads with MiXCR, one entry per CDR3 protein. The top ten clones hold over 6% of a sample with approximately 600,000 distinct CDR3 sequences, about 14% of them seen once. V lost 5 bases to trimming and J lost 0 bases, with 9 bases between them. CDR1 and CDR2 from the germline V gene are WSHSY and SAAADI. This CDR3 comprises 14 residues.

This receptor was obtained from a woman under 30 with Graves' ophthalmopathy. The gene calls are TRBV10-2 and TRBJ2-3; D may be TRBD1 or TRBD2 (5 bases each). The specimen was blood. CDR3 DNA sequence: TGCGCCAGCAGTCCGGGACGTAGCACAGATACGCAGTATTTT. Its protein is CASSPGRSTDTQYF.